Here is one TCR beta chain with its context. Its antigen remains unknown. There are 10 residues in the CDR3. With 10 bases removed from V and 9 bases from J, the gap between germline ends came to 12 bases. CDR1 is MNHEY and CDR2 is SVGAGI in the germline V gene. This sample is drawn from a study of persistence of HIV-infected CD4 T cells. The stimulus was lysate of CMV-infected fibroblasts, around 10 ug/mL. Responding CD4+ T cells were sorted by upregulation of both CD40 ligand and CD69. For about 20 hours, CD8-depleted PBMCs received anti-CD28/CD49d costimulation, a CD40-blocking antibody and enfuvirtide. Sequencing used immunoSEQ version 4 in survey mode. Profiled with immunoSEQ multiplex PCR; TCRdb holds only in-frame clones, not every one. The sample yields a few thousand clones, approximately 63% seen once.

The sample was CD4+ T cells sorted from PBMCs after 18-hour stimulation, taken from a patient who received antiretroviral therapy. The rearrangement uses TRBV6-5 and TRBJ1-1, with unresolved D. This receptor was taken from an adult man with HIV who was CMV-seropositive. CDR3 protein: CATMTEKAFF. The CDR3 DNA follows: TGTGCCACCATGACGGAAAAAGCTTTCTTT.